This entry features one TCR beta chain sequence. Germline V gene data show CDR1 as SGDLS and CDR2 as YYNGEE. The CDR3 runs 13 residues. Trimming took off 0 bases at V and 4 bases at J, with 5 bases between the two ends. The sample comes from a study of blood T cell repertoires in COVID-19. On the study more broadly: From T cells, B-cell-depleted T cells, or PBMCs came the material, which was cDNA or gDNA.

Authors' processing steps: For nucleated cells, counts were estimated from reference gene primer amplification. Profiled with immunoSEQ multiplex PCR; TCRdb holds only in-frame clones, not every one. The V and J calls and the clone size are those of that table, but D and trimming were determined from the DNA. Counted here are 150,000 to 200,000 clones, 85% occurring once; the ten biggest clones make up under 4%. The sample was peripheral blood. The rearrangement joins TRBV9 to TRBJ2-1, with no clear D. The receptor was isolated from a human donor with acute or convalescent COVID-19. The donor label of this sample is uncertain. Here the CDR3 reads CASSVGPYNEQFF. CDR3 sequence (DNA): TGTGCCAGCAGCGTAGGGCCATACAATGAGCAGTTCTTC.